One sample yielded the 27 T cell receptor beta chains listed below, sequenced in a study of radiation and T cells in renal cell carcinoma. Using immunoSEQ multiplex PCR, the repertoire was profiled, and TCRdb retains in-frame clones only, with some absent. Seen here are about 77,000 clones, 83% observed once, and the top ten hold around 2.5%. Time point of the sample: blood 4 weeks post-SBRT, at nephrectomy. Treatment defined: 15 Gy SBRT to primary tumor, nephrectomy 4 weeks later. Source: blood, taken from a patient whose treatment included radiotherapy and nephrectomy. Source of these receptors: a woman in her sixties or seventies with renal cell carcinoma.

The chain couples TRBV7-9 to TRBJ2-1, with 14 bases that match TRBD2. Germline V gene sequence: CDR1 SEHNR, CDR2 FQNEAQ (reference sequence). The CDR3 is made up of 16 amino acids. J lost 9 bases, V lost 5 bases, and 9 bases had no gene match. The DNA of the CDR3 is TGTGCCAGCAGCGGGTGGGGACTAGCGGGAGAAGGTGAGCAGTTCTTC. It is translated as CASSGWGLAGEGEQFF. The full variable domain, its missing parts supplied by reference TRBV7-9 and TRBJ2-1, is DTGVSQNPRHKITKRGQNVTFRCDPISEHNRLYWYRQTLGQGPEFLTYFQNEAQLEKSRLLSDRFSAERPKGSFSTLEIQRTEQGDSAMYLCASSGWGLAGEGEQFFGPGTRLTVL.

The chain joins TRBV19 to TRBJ1-5, with D tentatively TRBD1 (5 bases). Per the germline V gene, CDR1 is LNHDA and CDR2 is SQIVND (reference sequence). This CDR3 has 17 residues. The DNA of the CDR3 is TGTGCGACGTCTCTATGGGCCGGTGCGGGGGTGGTTCAGCCCCAGCATTTT. Its translation is CATSLWAGAGVVQPQHF.

Here the CDR3 DNA reads TGTGCCAGCAGTTTAGCCCCGGACAGGTATCAAAAACTGTTTTTT. Translating it yields CASSLAPDRYQKLFF. The chain links TRBV28 to TRBJ1-4, with 7 bases fitting TRBD1. The V segment lost 2 bases and the J segment 9 bases; nucleotides outside the gene matches: 9. The CDR3 covers 15 residues. The germline gives CDR1 MDHEN, CDR2 SYDVKM.

The J gene is TRBJ1-2, the V gene TRBV6-6; 8 bases line up with TRBD1. The CDR3 is 13 residues long. Germline V lookup: CDR1 MNHNY, CDR2 SVGAGI (reference sequence). The ends lost 5 bases at V and 4 bases at J; junction bases unmatched: 3. CDR3: CASSQGAVYGYTF. The CDR3 nucleotides are TGTGCCAGCAGTCAGGGGGCAGTCTATGGCTACACCTTC.

This chain links TRBV7-9 with TRBJ2-3; no reliable D call. Trimming took 5 bases from V and 5 from J, leaving 17 bases between them. The CDR3 runs 15 residues. Germline CDR1 and CDR2: SEHNR and FQNEAQ (reference sequence). Here the CDR3 reads CASSRSGSKGDTQYF. CDR3 in DNA: TGTGCCAGCAGCCGGTCGGGCTCTAAGGGAGATACGCAGTATTTT. Complete variable domain (other parts from reference TRBV7-9 and TRBJ2-3): DTGVSQNPRHKITKRGQNVTFRCDPISEHNRLYWYRQTLGQGPEFLTYFQNEAQLEKSRLLSDRFSAERPKGSFSTLEIQRTEQGDSAMYLCASSRSGSKGDTQYFGPGTRLTVL.

This clone was seen more than once but under ten times. The chain links TRBV6-1 to TRBJ2-1; the match to TRBD2 covers 7 bases. V was clipped by 4 bases and J by 8 bases; unmatched bases: 11. The CDR3 is made up of 15 amino acids. Germline CDR1 and CDR2: MNHNS and SASEGT. The DNA for the CDR3 is TGTGCCAGCAGTGGTCGTCTAGCGGAGACGGATGAGCAGTTCTTC. This sequence encodes CASSGRLAETDEQFF.

This clone was seen more than once but under ten times. The rearrangement joins TRBV15 to TRBJ2-5; the D gene is possibly TRBD1 (5 bases). Germline V gene lookup returns CDR1 LNHNV and CDR2 YYDKDF (reference sequence). V gave up 0 bases and J gave up 2 bases, with 13 bases separating them. This CDR3 spans 16 amino acids. The CDR3 protein is CATSREAGWGQETQYF. The CDR3 nucleotides are TGTGCCACCAGCAGAGAGGCAGGGTGGGGACAAGAGACCCAGTACTTC.

V is TRBV19 and J is TRBJ2-1, with 7 bases fitting TRBD1. J lost 7 bases, V lost 4 bases, and 4 bases had no gene match. The CDR3 loop spans 13 amino acids. Germline-derived CDR1 and CDR2 are LNHDA and SQIVND (reference sequence). CDR3 in DNA: TGTGCCAGTAGTACGACAGGGTCGAATGAGCAGTTCTTC. It encodes CASSTTGSNEQFF.

The CDR3 is CASSDGYQPQHF. Written as DNA, the CDR3 is TGTGCCAGTAGTGACGGTTATCAGCCCCAGCATTTT. The V gene is TRBV19, the J gene TRBJ1-5; D is uncertain. The germline V and J ends were trimmed by 5 bases and 5 bases, with 7 bases remaining between them. The CDR3 has 12 amino acids. Per the germline V gene, CDR1 is LNHDA and CDR2 is SQIVND (reference sequence).

The chain carries TRBV28 and TRBJ2-2, with D unclear. V was cut by 4 bases and J by 3 bases, with 3 bases left in between. This CDR3 comprises 12 residues. The germline CDR1 and CDR2 sequences are MDHEN and SYDVKM. The CDR3 protein is CASSSDTGELFF. The CDR3, as DNA: TGTGCCAGCAGTTCCGACACCGGGGAGCTGTTTTTT.

This rearrangement joins TRBV5-4 to TRBJ1-1; D ambiguous. The CDR3 consists of 15 residues. CDR1 SGHNT and CDR2 YYREEE come from the germline V gene (reference sequence). The ends were cut back, 3 bases at V and 3 bases at J, with 15 bases in the middle. CDR3 protein: CASSSYQVSDTEAFF. DNA of the CDR3: TGTGCCAGCAGCTCCTATCAAGTTTCGGACACTGAAGCTTTCTTT.

The chain is built from TRBV27 and TRBJ2-7; 9 bases agree with TRBD2. Germline V gene data show CDR1 as MNHEY and CDR2 as SMNVEV (reference sequence). The junction had 8 bases not matched to a gene; V was cut back by 4 bases and J by 4 bases. CDR3 length equals 15 residues. The CDR3 spells CASSSGGLAEYEQYF. DNA of the CDR3: TGTGCCAGCAGTTCGGGGGGACTAGCAGAATACGAGCAGTACTTC.

V is TRBV9 and J is TRBJ2-7, with 9 bases that match TRBD2. CDR3 length equals 19 residues. With V trimmed by 7 bases and J by 0 bases, 20 bases remained unmatched. Germline V gene lookup returns CDR1 SGDLS and CDR2 YYNGEE. CDR3 amino acids: CASWNVWGASGTTSYEQYF. The CDR3 nucleotides are TGTGCCAGCTGGAATGTTTGGGGGGCTAGCGGGACTACCTCCTACGAGCAGTACTTC. The entire variable domain, with the rest obtained from reference TRBV9 and TRBJ2-7, is as follows: DSGVTQTPKHLITATGQRVTLRCSPRSGDLSVYWYQQSLDQGLQFLIQYYNGEERAKGNILERFSAQQFPDLHSELNLSSLELGDSALYFCASWNVWGASGTTSYEQYFGPGTRLTVT.

The chain combines TRBV11-2 with TRBJ1-1, with D possibly being TRBD1 (5 bases). V was cut by 5 bases and J by 2 bases, with 12 bases left in between. Germline lookup yields CDR1 SGHAT and CDR2 FQNNGV. CDR3 length: 14 amino acids. CDR3 sequence: CASSLDRDNTEAFF. CDR3 sequence (DNA): TGTGCCAGCAGCCTCGACAGAGATAACACTGAAGCTTTCTTT.

V gene TRBV9 combines with J gene TRBJ2-3; 9 bases agree with TRBD1. This CDR3 has 16 residues. V was pared by 0 bases and J by 4 bases, with 6 bases of the junction left unmatched. CDR1 is SGDLS, CDR2 YYNGEE, per germline. DNA for the CDR3: TGTGCCAGCAGCGTAGAACAGGGGGCGCTGGCAGATACGCAGTATTTT. Protein product: CASSVEQGALADTQYF.

This clone has only a few counts. The chain links TRBV7-9 to TRBJ1-4; maybe TRBD1 (5 bases). Germline assignment: CDR1 SEHNR and CDR2 FQNEAQ (reference sequence). The CDR3 covers 16 residues. V was shortened by 1 base and J by 3 bases, with 12 bases between the two germline ends. The CDR3 loop is CASSLVEGPSNEKLFF. CDR3 DNA sequence: TGTGCCAGCAGCTTAGTAGAGGGGCCGTCTAATGAAAAACTGTTTTTT.

This chain joins TRBV28 and TRBJ2-3; D may correspond to TRBD1 or TRBD2 (5 bases each). The CDR3 is made up of 15 amino acids. Germline lookup yields CDR1 MDHEN and CDR2 SYDVKM. The V end lost 4 bases, the J end lost 3 bases, and 14 bases lay between the germline ends. CDR3 DNA: TGTGCCAGCAGTTGGGGGAAGGTTGGAACAGATACGCAGTATTTT. It encodes CASSWGKVGTDTQYF.

This clone was observed a single time. This chain connects TRBV11-3 to TRBJ2-6; no clear D. CDR1 and CDR2 from the germline V gene are SGHNT and YENEEA. CDR3 length: 12 residues. Trimming shortened V by 6 bases and J by 1 base, and 1 base separated the two germline ends. Written as DNA, the CDR3 is TGTGCCAGCAGTTCTGGGGCCAACGTCCTGACTTTC. Residues: CASSSGANVLTF.

The J gene is TRBJ1-4, the V gene TRBV6-6, with D maybe TRBD1 (6 bases). There are 15 residues in the CDR3. V was pared by 0 bases and J by 6 bases, with 11 bases between. Germline assignment: CDR1 MNHNY and CDR2 SVGAGI (reference sequence). CDR3 bases: TGTGCCAGCAGTTACTCGGGGGGCGTGGATGAAAAACTGTTTTTT. Encoded protein: CASSYSGGVDEKLFF.

The chain recombines TRBV7-2 with TRBJ2-6; no reliable D call. V lost 0 bases and J 5 bases, leaving 8 bases between the germline ends. The CDR3 is 15 residues long. Germline loops: CDR1 SGHTA, CDR2 FQGNSA. For the CDR3, the DNA is TGTGCCAGCAGCTTAGCGACTTTAAGGGCCAACGTCCTGACTTTC. As protein: CASSLATLRANVLTF. Full variable domain (rest looked up from reference TRBV7-2 and TRBJ2-6): GAGVSQSPSNKVTEKGKDVELRCDPISGHTALYWYRQSLGQGLEFLIYFQGNSAPDKSGLPSDRFSAERTGGSVSTLTIQRTQQEDSAVYLCASSLATLRANVLTFGAGSRLTVL.

J is TRBJ2-1 and V is TRBV27; no reliable D call. This CDR3 is built from 13 residues. Germline CDR1 and CDR2: MNHEY and SMNVEV (reference sequence). V dropped 0 bases and J dropped 5 bases, with 5 bases sitting between them. CDR3 nucleotides: TGTGCCAGCAGTTTATCTTCGAACAATGAGCAGTTCTTC. It specifies CASSLSSNNEQFF.

The rearrangement joins TRBV29-1 to TRBJ1-2, with 7 bases that match TRBD1. J gave up 8 bases and V 2 bases, and 5 bases lay outside the gene matches. CDR1 and CDR2 (germline): SQVTM, ANQGSEA. The CDR3 is made up of 12 amino acids. The CDR3 sequence is CSVERGLRGYTF. The CDR3 DNA reads TGCAGCGTTGAAAGGGGGCTGAGAGGCTACACCTTC. Combining the CDR3 with reference TRBV29-1 and TRBJ1-2 gives the whole variable domain SAVISQKPSRDICQRGTSLTIQCQVDSQVTMMFWYRQQPGQSLTLIATANQGSEATYESGFVIDKFPISRPNLTFSTLTVSNMSPEDSSIYLCSVERGLRGYTFGSGTRLTVV.

The chain combines TRBV4-1 with TRBJ2-5; 8 bases are a match to TRBD2. The CDR3 loop spans 16 amino acids. CDR1 is MGHRA, CDR2 YSYEKL, per germline. The trim removed 1 base at V and 0 bases at J, leaving 4 bases unmatched. The chain's CDR3 is CASSQGPAGDQETQYF. The CDR3, as DNA: TGCGCCAGCAGCCAAGGTCCAGCGGGGGACCAAGAGACCCAGTACTTC.

The chain combines TRBV5-1 with TRBJ2-1; D is uncertain. Per germline, CDR1 SGHRS and CDR2 YFSETQ. Trimming shortened V by 0 bases and J by 0 bases, and 4 bases separated the two germline ends. The CDR3 spans 14 residues. The CDR3 region has the DNA TGCGCCAGCAGCTTGGGGGGCTCCTACAATGAGCAGTTCTTC. Protein sequence: CASSLGGSYNEQFF.

The rearrangement links TRBV19 to TRBJ2-3; TRBD1 might be the D (6 bases). CDR1 is LNHDA and CDR2 is SQIVND in the germline V gene (reference sequence). Trimming cost V 6 bases and J 2 bases, with 12 bases left between them. This CDR3 has 14 residues. Written as DNA, the CDR3 is TGTGCCAGTAGGCTTACAGGGATCACAGATACGCAGTATTTT. It encodes CASRLTGITDTQYF.

The CDR3 DNA is TGTGCCAGCAGCCCGGCTGGGCGGAGCTCAGATACGCAGTATTTT. Amino acids: CASSPAGRSSDTQYF. The J gene is TRBJ2-3, the V gene TRBV7-3, with no clear D. Germline CDR1 is SGHTA and CDR2 is FQGTGA. V was clipped by 5 bases and J by 4 bases, with 16 bases between them. This CDR3 is built from 15 residues.

This sequence joins TRBV5-1 and TRBJ2-1, with 7 bases matching TRBD2. This CDR3 is 16 amino acids long. Looked up from germline, CDR1 is SGHRS and CDR2 is YFSETQ. The junction had 7 bases not matched to a gene; V was cut back by 0 bases and J by 4 bases. CDR3 nucleotides: TGCGCCAGCAGCTTGGTGGGTGGCGGGGGATACAATGAGCAGTTCTTC. Translating gives CASSLVGGGGYNEQFF. Using reference TRBV5-1 and TRBJ2-1 for the parts outside the CDR3, the full variable domain is KAGVTQTPRYLIKTRGQQVTLSCSPISGHRSVSWYQQTPGQGLQFLFEYFSETQRNKGNFPGRFSGRQFSNSRSEMNVSTLELGDSALYLCASSLVGGGGYNEQFFGPGTRLTVL.